This T cell receptor beta chain was captured in a study of cytomegalovirus exposure and HLA in healthy donors. Details on this clone: The antigen is unknown.

This CDR3 region has 15 residues. Germline-derived CDR1 and CDR2 are LNHDA and SQIVND (reference sequence). After removal of 9 bases from V and 2 bases from J, the junction contained 9 bases not matched to a gene. Produced via immunoSEQ multiplex PCR; TCRdb's table is partial and in-frame only. The sample holds approximately 70,000 clones; around 93% are singletons and the top ten take more than 1%. Study-level results: Many donors shared some public TCRs, even though most TCR sequences were rare. A subsequent analysis found that TCR clusters from the first cohort also tended to co-occur in the approximately 130 validation repertoires, with under 95% of cluster scores above 0. The study put roughly 160 TCR beta chains on its list as cytomegalovirus-associated. A few CMV-associated chains were confirmed in vitro to be specific for CMV antigens.

The chain recombines TRBV19 with TRBJ2-3, with 9 bases matching TRBD1. The sequenced material came from PBMCs. The sequence was obtained from a woman younger than 35 in good health and CMV-seronegative. CDR3 sequence reads: CASTSGTGHTDTQYF. In DNA, the CDR3 is TGTGCCAGCACCTCCGGGACAGGGCACACAGATACGCAGTATTTT.